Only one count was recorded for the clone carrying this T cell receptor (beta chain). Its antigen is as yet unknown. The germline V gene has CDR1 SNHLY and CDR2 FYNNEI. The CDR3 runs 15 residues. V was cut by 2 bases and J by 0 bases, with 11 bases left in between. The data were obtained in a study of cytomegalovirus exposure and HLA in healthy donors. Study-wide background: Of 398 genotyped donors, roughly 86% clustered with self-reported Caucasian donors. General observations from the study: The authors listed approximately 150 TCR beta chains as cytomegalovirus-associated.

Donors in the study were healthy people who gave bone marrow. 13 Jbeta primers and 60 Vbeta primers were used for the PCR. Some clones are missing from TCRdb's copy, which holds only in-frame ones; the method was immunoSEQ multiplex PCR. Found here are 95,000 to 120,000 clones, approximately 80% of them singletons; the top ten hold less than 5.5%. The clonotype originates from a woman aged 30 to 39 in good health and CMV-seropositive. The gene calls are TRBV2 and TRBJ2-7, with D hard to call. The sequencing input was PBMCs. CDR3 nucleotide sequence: TGTGCCAGCAGTGAAAATTTGGCAGACTCCTACGAGCAGTACTTC. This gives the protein CASSENLADSYEQYF.